Presented here are 6 T cell receptor beta chains from one specimen sequenced in a study of glioma-infiltrating T cells. TCR alpha and beta CDR3 regions were amplified from RNA using iRepertoire nested multiplex PCR. MiXCR, run by TCRdb on the multiplex PCR reads, gives a single entry per CDR3 protein. The data hold around 130,000 distinct CDR3 sequences, with under 25% observed a single time. The sequencing input was glioma tissue, nonneoplastic brain tissue, or PBMCs (not recorded which). These receptors were obtained from a human donor with low-grade glioma or glioblastoma, undergoing nonglioma brain surgery, or in good health (not recorded which).

This chain connects TRBV7-2 to TRBJ2-4; 7 positions match TRBD2. Germline CDR1 reads SGHTA; CDR2 reads FQGNSA. J was trimmed by 1 base and V by 5 bases; bases with no gene match: 5. This CDR3 is built from 15 residues. CDR3 sequence (DNA): TGTGCCAGCAGCGCCTCACTAGCGGCCAAAAACATTCAGTACTTC. Its translation: CASSASLAAKNIQYF.

Turning to this clonotype: A read error may account for a junction end that differs from germline. CDR3 in DNA: TGCGGTGCCCAGAAGGTAGCGGGGGGGCAAGGTGAGCAGTTCTTC. It encodes CGAQKVAGGQGEQFF. J is TRBJ2-1 and V is TRBV20-1, with 11 positions matching TRBD2. The CDR3 is made up of 15 amino acids. CDR1 and CDR2 (germline): DFQATT, SNEGSKA (reference sequence).

The sample holds a few counts of this clonotype. The gene calls are TRBV19 and TRBJ2-3, with D possibly TRBD2 on 6 matching bases. The germline V gene has CDR1 LNHDA and CDR2 SQIVND (reference sequence). The V and J ends lost 6 bases and 0 bases respectively, with 16 bases between them. The CDR3 consists of 16 residues. This CDR3 reads CASSNTAGLSTDTQYF. For the CDR3, the DNA is TGTGCCAGTAGCAACACAGCGGGCTTAAGCACAGATACGCAGTATTTT.

The chain carries TRBV7-9 and TRBJ1-6; perhaps TRBD1 as D (6 bases). Between the trimmed V and J ends, which lost 2 bases and 10 bases, there was a span of 21 bases. The CDR3 runs to 17 residues. Germline CDR1 SEHNR, CDR2 FQNEAQ (reference sequence). DNA for the CDR3: TGTGCCAGCAGCTTAACCACCACAGGGTTTGGAGGGTCACCCCTCCACTTT. It specifies CASSLTTTGFGGSPLHF.

The rearrangement joins TRBV4-1 to TRBJ2-1, with D perhaps TRBD2 (6 bases). The germline gives CDR1 MGHRA, CDR2 YSYEKL. This CDR3 has 17 amino acids. V was trimmed by 4 bases and J by 0 bases, leaving 16 bases between them. The CDR3 region is CASSPSGGSASYNEQFF. The CDR3 bases are TGCGCCAGCAGCCCCTCTGGGGGGTCCGCCTCCTACAATGAGCAGTTCTTC.

A few counts support this clonotype. The chain carries TRBV2 and TRBJ2-7; a possible D gene is TRBD1 (5 bases). Trimming shortened V by 6 bases and J by 7 bases, and 13 bases separated the two germline ends. CDR1 and CDR2 from the germline V gene are SNHLY and FYNNEI. CDR3 length equals 12 residues. Written as DNA, the CDR3 is TGTGCCAGCAGACCCCTCGACAGTGAGCAGTACGTC. Protein product: CASRPLDSEQYV.